A single sample gave rise to the 31 T cell receptor beta chains below, sequenced in a study of OX40 agonist ivuxolimab in advanced cancers. Clones were read by immunoSEQ multiplex PCR, and TCRdb kept only the in-frame ones, dropping some. This sample has 87,000 or so clones, with under 85% found just once. The sample in question was CD4+ or CD8+ T cells sorted from blood, obtained in a trial of the OX40 agonist ivuxolimab. The receptor set was obtained from an adult with an advanced solid tumor such as melanoma, head and neck, liver or kidney cancer.

The chain has TRBV2 and TRBJ2-1; 15 nucleotides agree with TRBD2. The CDR3 loop spans 17 amino acids. Looked up from germline, CDR1 is SNHLY and CDR2 is FYNNEI. V gave up 4 bases and J gave up 8 bases; unmatched junction bases: 9. The CDR3 region has the DNA TGTGCCAGCAGTGGGACTAGCGGGAGGGCCGATTTTGATGAGCAGTTCTTC. Amino acid sequence: CASSGTSGRADFDEQFF.

This chain joins TRBV9 and TRBJ2-2; a possible D gene is TRBD2 (7 bases). Germline CDR1 SGDLS, CDR2 YYNGEE. Trimming shortened V by 4 bases and J by 1 base, and 29 bases separated the two germline ends. This CDR3 region has 21 residues. The CDR3 bases are TGTGCCAGCAGCTCCATCGCACGGGGGCTAGCGGTAGAATTGAACACCGGGGAGCTGTTTTTT. Its protein is CASSSIARGLAVELNTGELFF.

By share of the sample, this clone is medium-sized (0.01 to 0.1%). This sequence joins TRBV2 and TRBJ2-7, with no clear D. The ends were cut back, 4 bases at V and 2 bases at J, with 6 bases in the middle. CDR3 size: 12 residues. CDR1 SNHLY and CDR2 FYNNEI come from the germline V gene. The CDR3 DNA is TGTGCCAGCAGTGGGGAAACCTACGAGCAGTACTTC. As protein: CASSGETYEQYF. The complete variable domain, with remaining parts taken from reference TRBV2 and TRBJ2-7, reads EPEVTQTPSHQVTQMGQEVILRCVPISNHLYFYWYRQILGQKVEFLVSFYNNEISEKSEIFDDQFSVERPDGSNFTLKIRSTKLEDSAMYFCASSGETYEQYFGPGTRLTVT.

This clone was seen a few times. The chain recombines TRBV28 with TRBJ1-5; D not certain. The germline V gene has CDR1 MDHEN and CDR2 SYDVKM. V lost 8 bases and J 11 bases, leaving 13 bases between the germline ends. The CDR3 runs to 11 residues. In DNA, the CDR3 is TGTGCCAGCGGACTTAGACCCACCCAGCATTTT. As protein: CASGLRPTQHF.

This clone was observed a single time. V gene TRBV5-6 combines with J gene TRBJ2-1; D possibly corresponds to TRBD2 (6 bases). This CDR3 is 15 amino acids long. V lost 4 bases, J lost 4 bases, and 15 bases lay in between. Per the germline V gene, CDR1 is SGHDT and CDR2 is YYEEEE. As DNA, the CDR3 is TGTGCCAGCAGCCCGGGACTCGGGGATTACAATGAGCAGTTCTTC. Amino acid sequence: CASSPGLGDYNEQFF.

This chain links TRBV6-6 with TRBJ1-4; D unresolved. This CDR3 has 16 residues. Trimming cost V 6 bases and J 7 bases, with 21 bases left between them. CDR1 is MNHNY and CDR2 is SVGAGI in the germline V gene (reference sequence). CDR3 sequence (DNA): TGTGCCAGCAGCCACGGGTCTTTGCAGCATGGTGAAAAACTGTTTTTT. As protein: CASSHGSLQHGEKLFF.

The chain combines TRBV11-3 with TRBJ2-1; 10 nucleotides agree with TRBD2. This CDR3 has 14 residues. The V segment lost 2 bases and the J segment 9 bases; nucleotides outside the gene matches: 4. CDR1 and CDR2 from the germline V gene are SGHNT and YENEEA. The CDR3 nucleotides read TGTGCCAGCAGCTTAAAGCTAGCGGGAGTTGAGCAGTTCTTC. Residues: CASSLKLAGVEQFF.

The V and J genes are TRBV6-5 and TRBJ1-2; possibly TRBD1 for D (6 bases). Trimming cost V 5 bases and J 4 bases, with 11 bases left between them. Germline V gene sequence: CDR1 MNHEY, CDR2 SVGAGI. The CDR3 is 13 amino acids. The CDR3 is CASSPQGLYGYTF. The CDR3 DNA reads as TGTGCCAGCAGTCCACAGGGACTCTATGGCTACACCTTC.

This clone was recorded only once. The V and J genes are TRBV27 and TRBJ1-2; possible D gene TRBD1, 5 bases. V was clipped by 6 bases and J by 1 base, with 18 bases between them. Germline values: CDR1 MNHEY, CDR2 SMNVEV (reference sequence). This CDR3 region has 16 residues. The DNA for the CDR3 is TGTGCCAGCAGACAAGTCCCGGGGGGGGGTAACTATGGCTACACCTTC. It is translated as CASRQVPGGGNYGYTF.

V is TRBV6-6 and J is TRBJ2-3; 8 bases line up with TRBD2. The ends lost 7 bases at V and 5 bases at J; junction bases unmatched: 5. The CDR3 spans 13 residues. The V gene's germline CDR1 is MNHNY and CDR2 SVGAGI (reference sequence). The CDR3 DNA reads TGTGCCAGCATTCGGGAGGGTCTAGATACGCAGTATTTT. Protein sequence: CASIREGLDTQYF.

The genes are TRBV5-1 and TRBJ2-1; 9 nucleotides line up with TRBD2. Unmatched junction bases numbered 16, after V lost 4 bases and J lost 8 bases. The CDR3 totals 17 residues. CDR1 and CDR2 from the germline V gene are SGHRS and YFSETQ. In nucleotides, the CDR3 is TGCGCCAGCAGCAAAATACAGGGGACTAGCCTCAAGGATGAGCAGTTCTTC. It translates to CASSKIQGTSLKDEQFF.

The chain recombines TRBV5-6 with TRBJ2-1, with 7 positions matching TRBD1. With V trimmed by 4 bases and J by 9 bases, 4 bases remained unmatched. The CDR3 covers 12 residues. Germline V gene lookup returns CDR1 SGHDT and CDR2 YYEEEE. The DNA for the CDR3 is TGTGCCAGCAGCCAGAGGGGGCCTGAGCAGTTCTTC. Translating it yields CASSQRGPEQFF.

The chain combines TRBV25-1 with TRBJ2-3, with D perhaps given as TRBD1 or TRBD2 (6 bases each). The CDR3 runs 17 residues. The germline CDR1 and CDR2 sequences are MGHDK and SYGVNS. Trimming stripped 1 base from V and 2 bases from J, with 16 bases between. The CDR3 loop reads CASSESYRGTHTDTQYF. The CDR3 DNA follows: TGTGCCAGCAGTGAATCCTACCGGGGGACACACACAGATACGCAGTATTTT.

The chain links TRBV7-1 to TRBJ1-1; D gene unclear. TRBV7-1 is flagged as an ORF with uncertain function. The V gene lost 4 bases and the J gene lost 3 bases, with 9 bases spanning the gap. The length of the CDR3 is 13 residues. The DNA for the CDR3 is TGTGCCAGCAGCTTTGGACGGGACACTGAAGCTTTCTTT. This translates into CASSFGRDTEAFF.

The genes are TRBV30 and TRBJ1-4; 9 bases are a match to TRBD1. V dropped 3 bases and J dropped 0; count of bases not matched to a gene: 14. The CDR3 consists of 19 residues. Germline V gene data show CDR1 as GTSNPN and CDR2 as SVGIG (reference sequence). CDR3 loop: CAWSLLPGQGGATNEKLFF. The CDR3 DNA follows: TGTGCCTGGAGCCTACTACCGGGACAGGGAGGGGCAACTAATGAAAAACTGTTTTTT.

V and J are TRBV7-9 and TRBJ2-7; either TRBD1 or TRBD2 may supply D (5 bases each). Germline V gene sequence: CDR1 SEHNR, CDR2 FQNEAQ (reference sequence). This CDR3 region has 15 residues. The V end was cut by 5 bases, the J end by 3 bases, with 17 bases between. CDR3 region: CASSPGAGNVYEQYF. The CDR3 coding sequence is TGTGCCAGCAGCCCCGGGGCAGGGAACGTCTACGAGCAGTACTTC.

V usage is TRBV7-2 and J usage is TRBJ2-7; D may be TRBD2 (5 bases). Trimming removed 4 bases at V and 2 bases at J, with 12 bases between. Germline CDR1 SGHTA, CDR2 FQGNSA. This CDR3 comprises 14 residues. CDR3 loop: CASSWGVRAYEQYF. The CDR3 DNA sequence: TGTGCCAGCAGCTGGGGAGTCCGGGCCTACGAGCAGTACTTC.

The chain is built from TRBV2 and TRBJ2-7; the match to TRBD2 covers 13 bases. J lost 3 bases, V lost 6 bases, and 5 bases had no gene match. Germline lookup yields CDR1 SNHLY and CDR2 FYNNEI. This CDR3 has 15 amino acids. The CDR3 protein is CASSRLAGGLYEQYF. The CDR3 nucleotides are TGTGCCAGCAGCCGACTAGCGGGAGGACTCTACGAGCAGTACTTC.

The V and J genes are TRBV10-3 and TRBJ2-7, with a tentative D call TRBD2 (5 bases). CDR1 and CDR2 from the germline V gene are ENHRY and SYGVKD. There are 16 residues in the CDR3. V was pared by 4 bases and J by 4 bases, with 20 bases between. The CDR3 reads CAISGAEDGMSYEQYF. CDR3 nucleotides: TGTGCCATCAGTGGGGCGGAGGACGGGATGTCTTACGAGCAGTACTTC.

The V call is TRBV25-1, the J call TRBJ2-5; no clear D. The V end lost 2 bases, the J end lost 2 bases, and 9 bases lay between the germline ends. The CDR3 has 14 residues. Per germline, CDR1 MGHDK and CDR2 SYGVNS. The CDR3 is CASSEVANQETQYF. The CDR3 nucleotides are TGTGCCAGCAGTGAAGTTGCGAATCAAGAGACCCAGTACTTC.

V is TRBV6-6 and J is TRBJ2-5; 7 nucleotides align to TRBD1. The trim removed 9 bases at V and 5 bases at J, leaving 9 bases unmatched. Germline V gene lookup returns CDR1 MNHNY and CDR2 SVGAGI (reference sequence). CDR3 length: 13 residues. Here the CDR3 DNA reads TGTGCCAGTACCGGGACAGATGGGGAGACCCAGTACTTC. This translates into CASTGTDGETQYF.

The rearrangement joins TRBV18 to TRBJ2-2; D gene ambiguous. Germline V gene data show CDR1 as KGHSH and CDR2 as LQKENI. V was cut by 3 bases and J by 6 bases, with 17 bases left in between. The CDR3 runs 16 residues. The CDR3 coding sequence is TGTGCCAGCTCACCGGTCTCGATTCAAATAGCCGGGGAGCTGTTTTTT. It yields the protein CASSPVSIQIAGELFF.

The chain couples TRBV7-9 to TRBJ2-5; D unclear. The ends were cut back, 1 base at V and 2 bases at J, with 5 bases in the middle. The CDR3 loop spans 13 amino acids. CDR1 is SEHNR, CDR2 FQNEAQ, per germline (reference sequence). CDR3 DNA: TGTGCCAGCAGCTTAGTGAATCAAGAGACCCAGTACTTC. This gives the protein CASSLVNQETQYF. Complete variable domain (other parts from reference TRBV7-9 and TRBJ2-5): DTGVSQNPRHKITKRGQNVTFRCDPISEHNRLYWYRQTLGQGPEFLTYFQNEAQLEKSRLLSDRFSAERPKGSFSTLEIQRTEQGDSAMYLCASSLVNQETQYFGPGTRLLVL.

The genes are TRBV5-1 and TRBJ2-1; a weak D match, TRBD2 (5 bases). CDR1 and CDR2 (germline): SGHRS, YFSETQ. The ends were cut back, 10 bases at V and 5 bases at J, with 16 bases in the middle. The CDR3 runs to 13 residues. Written as DNA, the CDR3 is TGCGCCGCCCGGGTCGGGGTTGACAATGAGCAGTTCTTC. Translation gives CAARVGVDNEQFF.

This rearrangement joins TRBV19 to TRBJ2-1, with D unclear. The CDR3 runs to 17 residues. Germline V gene lookup returns CDR1 LNHDA and CDR2 SQIVND (reference sequence). Trimming shortened V by 4 bases and J by 12 bases, and 28 bases separated the two germline ends. The CDR3 here is CASSTTASRGRALGQFF. The CDR3 DNA sequence: TGTGCCAGTAGTACCACGGCGAGTCGTGGGCGAGCCCTGGGGCAGTTCTTC.

This rearrangement joins TRBV28 to TRBJ1-1, with 10 bases aligning to TRBD1. The CDR3 is 15 residues long. V gave up 4 bases and J gave up 4 bases; unmatched junction bases: 6. Germline lookup yields CDR1 MDHEN and CDR2 SYDVKM. The CDR3 protein is CASSSRQGARTEAFF. Written as DNA, the CDR3 is TGTGCCAGCAGTTCCCGACAGGGGGCGCGCACTGAAGCTTTCTTT.

The gene calls are TRBV5-5 and TRBJ2-1, with TRBD1 matching 8 bases. The CDR3 runs 14 residues. The germline V gene has CDR1 SGHKS and CDR2 YYEKEE (reference sequence). The J segment lost 10 bases and the V segment lost 0 bases, leaving 6 bases of the junction unmatched. CDR3 nucleotides: TGTGCCAGCAGCTTGGGACAGGGGCCACGGGAGCAGTTCTTC. This encodes CASSLGQGPREQFF.

The rearrangement uses TRBV5-4 and TRBJ2-3; D unresolved. This CDR3 contains 13 residues. Germline CDR1 reads SGHNT; CDR2 reads YYREEE (reference sequence). Between the trimmed V and J ends, which lost 6 bases and 0 bases, there was a span of 8 bases. In DNA, the CDR3 is TGTGCCAGCACGGCAGGCAGCACAGATACGCAGTATTTT. Protein sequence: CASTAGSTDTQYF.

The V and J genes are TRBV4-2 and TRBJ1-2; 10 nucleotides agree with TRBD1. Germline trimming cut 0 bases from V and 7 bases from J; bases unmatched to any gene: 2. Germline V lookup: CDR1 LGHNA, CDR2 YNFKEQ. This CDR3 spans 14 amino acids. CDR3 region: CASSQEGQGSGYTF. The CDR3 bases are TGTGCCAGCAGCCAAGAGGGACAGGGGAGTGGCTACACCTTC.

A word on this clone: One junction end does not reproduce the germline sequence, and a read error may be involved. The rearrangement uses TRBV15 and TRBJ2-3, with 13 bases that match TRBD2. CDR1 is LNHNV, CDR2 YYDKDF, per germline (reference sequence). There are 14 residues in the CDR3. The CDR3, as DNA: TGTGCCACCAGCAGGGACCGGACTAGCGGGAGTCCCCATTTT. It encodes CATSRDRTSGSPHF.

The chain carries TRBV10-1 and TRBJ2-5; D tentatively fits TRBD1 or TRBD2 (6 bases each). Germline-derived CDR1 and CDR2 are WNHNN and SYGVQD (reference sequence). V gave up 10 bases and J gave up 3 bases, with 18 bases separating them. CDR3 size: 14 residues. The CDR3 region has the DNA TGCGCCATACCCGAGGGGGGCGGCAAAGAGACCCAGTACTTC. It specifies CAIPEGGGKETQYF.